This TCR beta chain was obtained from a study of blood T cell repertoires in COVID-19. Looking at the study overall: Sample material is recorded as cDNA or gDNA derived from T cells, B-cell-depleted T cells, or PBMCs.

Per the original methods: Amplification with reference gene primers provided the estimates of nucleated cell counts. Assay used: immunoSEQ multiplex PCR; TCRdb lists only in-frame clones, some missing. That table gives V, J and clone size, and the DNA gave D and trimming. Of fewer than 300,000 clones in the sample, around 90% were seen once. Trimming removed 0 bases at V and 7 bases at J, with 10 bases between. Per germline, CDR1 SGHRS and CDR2 YFSETQ. This CDR3 spans 14 amino acids. This chain links TRBV5-1 with TRBJ1-4, with D uncertain. Sequencing was performed on peripheral blood. The TCR was taken from a man in his fifties or sixties who had recovered from COVID-19. CDR3 region: CASSLGPGGEKLFF. The CDR3 bases are TGCGCCAGCAGCTTGGGTCCCGGAGGTGAAAAACTGTTTTTT.